Given below is one TCR beta chain in context. Donors in Cohort 3 counted as recovered after two negative PCRs, clearance, or symptom resolution. The source of the sample is a study of blood T cell repertoires in COVID-19. Study in general: Sites across the United States, Italy and Spain contributed samples from acute and convalescent COVID-19. PBMCs, B-cell-depleted T cells, or T cells provided the cDNA or gDNA that made up the material.

Libraries were prepared by immunoSEQ multiplex PCR; TCRdb keeps only in-frame clonotypes and omits some of them. This repertoire shows 320,000 or so clones, approximately 84% found once; its top ten account for about 0.93%. This CDR3 comprises 15 residues. With 5 bases removed from V and 0 bases from J, the gap between germline ends came to 13 bases. CDR1 is MDHEN and CDR2 is SYDVKM in the germline V gene. Sequenced sample: PBMCs or T cells enriched from blood (not recorded which). The V and J genes are TRBV28 and TRBJ1-2; no definite D call. This receptor was taken from a woman aged 25 to 39 who had recovered from COVID-19. CDR3: CASSGRTFPNYGYTF. The DNA of the CDR3 is TGTGCCAGCAGTGGTAGAACTTTTCCTAACTATGGCTACACCTTC.